Listed here are 8 T cell receptor beta chains from one sample, sequenced in a study of control samples from healthy donors and cancer patients (dated by TCRdb to the early 2020s). Library prep was done by the immunoSEQ multiplex PCR assay. This immuneACCESS table, as held by TCRdb, lists in-frame sequences with V and J called but not all clones. Of the missing ones, under half trace to an unresolved V gene in checked studies; the others have no known cause. The sample data list about 120,000 clones, and roughly nine tenths of these were observed just once. The ten largest clones add up to approximately 7.8% of the sample. Sequencing was done on a sample of blood. The receptor set was obtained from a woman younger than 35 in good health.

The V call is TRBV29-1, the J call TRBJ2-3; no clear D. Germline values: CDR1 SQVTM, CDR2 ANQGSEA. Trimming took 2 bases from V and 7 from J, leaving 7 bases between them. This CDR3 is 11 amino acids long. CDR3 in DNA: TGCAGCGTTGAAAGCAGTCATACGCAGTATTTT. Amino acid sequence: CSVESSHTQYF.

CDR3 protein: CASSSKGALYDEKLFF. As DNA, the CDR3 is TGTGCCAGCAGTTCCAAGGGAGCTTTATATGATGAAAAACTGTTTTTT. V and J are TRBV28 and TRBJ1-4; D gene unclear. The length of the CDR3 is 16 residues. V gave up 4 bases and J gave up 6 bases, with 18 bases separating them. Germline assignment: CDR1 MDHEN and CDR2 SYDVKM.

This clone was seen once. The chain joins TRBV5-4 to TRBJ2-1; D gene uncertain. There are 14 residues in the CDR3. Germline loops: CDR1 SGHNT, CDR2 YYREEE (reference sequence). V lost 0 bases to trimming and J lost 0 bases, with 4 bases between them. The CDR3 loop reads CASSLGSSYNEQFF. The DNA for the CDR3 is TGTGCCAGCAGCTTGGGAAGCTCCTACAATGAGCAGTTCTTC.

In this sample, this clone turned up once. The rearrangement links TRBV10-1 to TRBJ2-5; D possibly corresponds to TRBD2 (5 bases). Germline loops: CDR1 WNHNN, CDR2 SYGVQD (reference sequence). The CDR3 loop spans 16 amino acids. The V and J ends lost 6 bases and 1 base respectively, with 18 bases between them. Here the CDR3 DNA reads TGCGCCAGCAGCGGCGAACGTCGGGGTCTCCAAGAGACCCAGTACTTC. Protein product: CASSGERRGLQETQYF.

This sequence joins TRBV5-4 and TRBJ1-3; D is perhaps TRBD1 (5 bases). Deletions cut 4 bases from V and 0 bases from J, with 11 bases between. The germline V gene encodes CDR1 SGHNT and CDR2 YYREEE (reference sequence). CDR3 length: 15 amino acids. CDR3 sequence (DNA): TGTGCCAGCAGCCTGGGGACCCACTCTGGAAACACCATATATTTT. Amino acids: CASSLGTHSGNTIYF.

The V and J genes are TRBV7-6 and TRBJ2-3, with 8 bases that match TRBD2. The V segment lost 3 bases and the J segment 2 bases; nucleotides outside the gene matches: 10. This CDR3 contains 17 residues. The germline gives CDR1 SGHVS, CDR2 FNYEAQ. Here the CDR3 DNA reads TGTGCCAGCAGCTTGGACTCGGGGGGGCTGACCACAGATACGCAGTATTTT. Translating gives CASSLDSGGLTTDTQYF. Filled out from reference TRBV7-6 and TRBJ2-3, the complete variable domain reads GAGVSQSPRYKVTKRGQDVALRCDPISGHVSLYWYRQALGQGPEFLTYFNYEAQQDKSGLPNDRFSAERPEGSISTLTIQRTEQRDSAMYRCASSLDSGGLTTDTQYFGPGTRLTVL.

The chain carries TRBV27 and TRBJ2-3; 9 bases align to TRBD2. The CDR3 loop spans 14 amino acids. From germline, CDR1 is MNHEY and CDR2 SMNVEV (reference sequence). V lost 5 bases and J lost 3; bases outside the gene matches: 3. DNA of the CDR3: TGTGCCAGCAGTGCGGGACTAGCTACAGATACGCAGTATTTT. It yields the protein CASSAGLATDTQYF.

The table lists this clone with a few counts. The V gene is TRBV2, the J gene TRBJ2-3; possibly TRBD2 for D (6 bases). The germline V and J ends were trimmed by 6 bases and 3 bases, with 19 bases remaining between them. CDR3 length: 16 amino acids. The germline V gene encodes CDR1 SNHLY and CDR2 FYNNEI. As DNA, the CDR3 is TGTGCCAGCAGCGCCTTGGGTGGGAGCGGGACAGATACGCAGTATTTT. Protein: CASSALGGSGTDTQYF.